This T cell receptor beta chain was retrieved from a study of regulatory T cells in long-lasting Graves disease. Study-wide findings and caveats: Peripheral blood, not thyroid tissue, was the sole material studied.

A note on this clonotype: Antigen: not known.

CDR3 length: 18 residues. V lost 8 bases and J lost 3; bases outside the gene matches: 14. Building of the TCR beta libraries involved iRepertoire HTBI primers and Arm-PCR of CDR3 regions. A single record per CDR3 protein comes from TCRdb applying MiXCR to the multiplex PCR reads. The sample lists 400,000 to 550,000 distinct CDR3 sequences; about 17% were seen once. Time point meaning: newly diagnosed GD, antithyroid drugs for less than 3 months. Making the TCR library involved RNA that had been extracted from PBMCs. Peripheral blood, about 9 milliliters of it, was drawn into EDTA tubes. The same data also went into a second study, on T cells in Graves' hyperthyroidism and ophthalmopathy. That study reports: A set of HTBI primers served as the primers for a first-round RT-PCR of the TCR CDR3.

The chain is built from TRBV12-3 or TRBV12-4 and TRBJ2-7, with 15 bases fitting TRBD2. Sequenced here: peripheral blood mononuclear cells (PBMCs), sampled at new diagnosis, from a patient treated with antithyroid drugs. The source of this sequence is a woman aged 25 to 39 with Graves disease. CDR3 region: CASQMGGLAGGGNYEQYF. Written as DNA, the CDR3 is TGTGCCAGCCAGATGGGGGGACTAGCGGGAGGAGGGAACTACGAGCAGTACTTC.